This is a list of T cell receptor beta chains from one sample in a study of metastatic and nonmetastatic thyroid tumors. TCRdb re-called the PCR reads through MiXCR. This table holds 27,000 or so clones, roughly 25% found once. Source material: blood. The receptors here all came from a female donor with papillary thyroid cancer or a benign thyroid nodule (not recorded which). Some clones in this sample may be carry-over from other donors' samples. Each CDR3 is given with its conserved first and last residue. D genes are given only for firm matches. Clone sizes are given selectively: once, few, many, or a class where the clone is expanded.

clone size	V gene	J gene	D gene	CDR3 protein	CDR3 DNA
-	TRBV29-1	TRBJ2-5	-	CSVVGGQGWSETQYF	TGCAGCGTTGTGGGGGGGCAGGGATGGTCGGAGACCCAGTACTTC
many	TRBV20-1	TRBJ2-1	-	CSALKPGEQFF	TGCAGTGCTTTGAAGCCCGGTGAGCAGTTCTTC
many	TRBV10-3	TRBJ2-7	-	CAISEPGHPSSYEQYF	TGTGCCATCAGTGAGCCCGGACACCCGAGCTCCTACGAGCAGTACTTC
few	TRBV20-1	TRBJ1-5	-	CSARIHSGRETEPQHF	TGCAGTGCTAGGATACATTCGGGCAGGGAAACTGAGCCCCAGCATTTT
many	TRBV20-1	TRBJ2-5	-	CSAAQGLRQETQYF	TGCAGTGCTGCACAGGGTTTGAGGCAAGAGACCCAGTACTTC
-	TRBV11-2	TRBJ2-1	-	CASSLDLGDEQFF	TGTGCCAGCAGCTTAGATCTCGGGGATGAGCAGTTCTTC
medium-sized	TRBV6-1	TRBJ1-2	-	CASSEGAYGYTF	TGTGCCAGCAGTGAAGGGGCTTATGGCTACACCTTC
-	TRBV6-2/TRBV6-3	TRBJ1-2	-	CASSLTGRLGGETF	TGTGCCAGCAGTCTTACAGGGCGACTCGGGGGGGAGACCTTC
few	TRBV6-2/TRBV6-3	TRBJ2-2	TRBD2	CASKGYRGDTGELFF	TGTGCCAGCAAAGGCTATCGGGGGGACACCGGGGAGCTGTTTTTT
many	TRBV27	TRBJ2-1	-	CASSTPDRYFNEQFF	TGTGCCAGCAGTACCCCCGACAGGTATTTCAATGAGCAGTTCTTC
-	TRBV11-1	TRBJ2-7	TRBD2	CASSLFSGSTNEQYF	TGTGCCAGCAGCTTATTTAGCGGGAGTACGAACGAGCAGTACTTC
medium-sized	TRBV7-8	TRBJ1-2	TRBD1	CASSLTGEGYGYTF	TGTGCCAGCAGCTTAACAGGGGAGGGCTATGGCTACACCTTC
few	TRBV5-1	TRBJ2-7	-	CASSLGLGGASYEQYF	TGCGCCAGCAGTTTGGGTTTAGGGGGAGCCTCCTACGAGCAGTACTTC
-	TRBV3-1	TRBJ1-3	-	CASSQDGNGPWGNTIYF	TGTGCCAGCAGCCAAGATGGGAATGGGCCGTGGGGAAACACCATATATTTT
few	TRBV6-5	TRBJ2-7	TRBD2	CASSYSSPAGGYEQYF	TGTGCCAGCAGTTACTCGAGTCCAGCGGGAGGTTATGAGCAGTACTTC
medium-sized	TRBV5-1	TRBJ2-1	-	CASSLGAVGGNEQFF	TGCGCCAGCAGCTTGGGGGCGGTAGGAGGCAATGAGCAGTTCTTC
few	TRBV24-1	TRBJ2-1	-	CATSTSVVPNEQFF	TGTGCCACCAGTACAAGCGTTGTACCTAATGAGCAGTTCTTC
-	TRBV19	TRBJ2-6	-	CASSTRTRRSNVLTF	TGTGCCAGTAGTACTCGGACGCGGCGTTCCAACGTCCTGACTTTC
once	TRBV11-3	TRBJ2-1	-	CASSSGSSYNEQFF	TGTGCCAGCAGCTCAGGGAGCTCCTACAATGAGCAGTTCTTC
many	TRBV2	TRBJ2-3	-	CASSLNSARPTDTQYF	TGTGCCAGCAGTCTAAATTCGGCTAGACCCACAGATACGCAGTATTTT
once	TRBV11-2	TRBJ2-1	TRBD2	CASSLRGGEGNEQFF	TGTGCCAGCAGCCTCCGGGGGGGCGAAGGTAATGAGCAGTTCTTC
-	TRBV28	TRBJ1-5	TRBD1	CASRQGWDQPQHF	TGTGCCAGCAGACAGGGGTGGGATCAGCCCCAGCATTTT
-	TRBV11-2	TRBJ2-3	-	CASSPGLGGADTQYF	TGTGCCAGCAGCCCAGGACTAGGGGGGGCAGATACGCAGTATTTT
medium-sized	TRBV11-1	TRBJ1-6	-	CASSFGANTFTPLHF	TGTGCCAGCAGCTTCGGAGCGAACACTTTCACACCCCTCCACTTT
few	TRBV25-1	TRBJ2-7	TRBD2	CASPWTSGPYEQYF	TGTGCCAGCCCCTGGACTAGCGGCCCCTACGAGCAGTACTTC
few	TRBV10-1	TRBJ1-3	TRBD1	CARSPQGAIDSGNTIYF	TGCGCCAGATCCCCACAGGGGGCCATAGACTCTGGAAACACCATATATTTT
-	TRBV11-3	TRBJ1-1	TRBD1	CASSAQGGVTEAFF	TGTGCCAGCAGCGCACAGGGGGGAGTCACTGAAGCTTTCTTT
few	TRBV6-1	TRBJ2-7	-	CASSAAGTAGTYEQYF	TGTGCCAGCAGTGCTGCAGGGACCGCAGGCACTTACGAGCAGTACTTC
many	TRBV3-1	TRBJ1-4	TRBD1	CASSHRWDSDNEKLFF	TGTGCCAGCAGCCACCGATGGGACAGCGATAATGAAAAACTGTTTTTT
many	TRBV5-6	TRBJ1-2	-	CASRGDGLYGYTF	TGTGCCAGCAGGGGGGACGGCCTCTATGGCTACACCTTC
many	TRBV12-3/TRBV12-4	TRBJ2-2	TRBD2	CASSLASGTGELFF	TGTGCCAGCAGTTTAGCTAGCGGGACCGGGGAGCTGTTTTTT
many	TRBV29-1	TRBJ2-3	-	CSVGVGAGDTQYF	TGCAGCGTTGGGGTAGGGGCCGGAGATACGCAGTATTTT
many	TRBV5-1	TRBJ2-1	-	CASSLEGVPGVEQFF	TGCGCCAGCAGCTTGGAGGGCGTCCCGGGGGTTGAGCAGTTCTTC
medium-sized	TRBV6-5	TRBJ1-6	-	CASSYAFPQGGNSPLHF	TGTGCCAGCAGTTACGCCTTCCCACAGGGTGGGAATTCACCCCTCCACTTT
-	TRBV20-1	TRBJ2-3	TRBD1	CSASGGMVDTQYF	TGCAGTGCTTCAGGGGGAATGGTAGATACGCAGTATTTT
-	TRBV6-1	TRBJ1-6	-	CARADGYSPLHF	TGTGCCAGGGCCGATGGATATTCACCCCTCCACTTT
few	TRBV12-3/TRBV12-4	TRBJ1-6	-	CASSFSLSPLHF	TGTGCCAGCAGTTTCTCATTGTCACCCCTCCACTTT
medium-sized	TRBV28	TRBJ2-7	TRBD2	CASSSPASGEYEQYF	TGTGCCAGCAGTTCCCCGGCTAGCGGAGAGTACGAGCAGTACTTC
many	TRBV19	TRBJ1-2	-	CASRQGNYGYTF	TGTGCCAGTAGGCAGGGGAACTATGGCTACACCTTC
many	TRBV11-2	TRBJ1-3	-	CASSLGRGVAGNTIYF	TGTGCCAGCAGCCTGGGACGCGGGGTGGCGGGAAACACCATATATTTT
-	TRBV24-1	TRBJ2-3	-	CATSDPVTRADTQYF	TGTGCCACCAGTGATCCCGTGACTCGGGCAGATACGCAGTATTTT
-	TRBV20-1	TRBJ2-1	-	CSARWTSNEQFF	TGCAGTGCTAGATGGACTTCCAATGAGCAGTTCTTC
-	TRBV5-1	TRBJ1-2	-	CASIRDGDRGYTF	TGCGCCAGCATCCGTGACGGGGATCGGGGCTACACCTTC
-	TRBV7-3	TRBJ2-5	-	CAISPGKKETQYF	TGTGCGATCTCTCCGGGGAAGAAAGAGACCCAGTACTTC
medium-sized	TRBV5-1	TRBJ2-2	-	CASRTDDTGELFF	TGCGCCAGCAGAACCGACGACACCGGGGAGCTGTTTTTT